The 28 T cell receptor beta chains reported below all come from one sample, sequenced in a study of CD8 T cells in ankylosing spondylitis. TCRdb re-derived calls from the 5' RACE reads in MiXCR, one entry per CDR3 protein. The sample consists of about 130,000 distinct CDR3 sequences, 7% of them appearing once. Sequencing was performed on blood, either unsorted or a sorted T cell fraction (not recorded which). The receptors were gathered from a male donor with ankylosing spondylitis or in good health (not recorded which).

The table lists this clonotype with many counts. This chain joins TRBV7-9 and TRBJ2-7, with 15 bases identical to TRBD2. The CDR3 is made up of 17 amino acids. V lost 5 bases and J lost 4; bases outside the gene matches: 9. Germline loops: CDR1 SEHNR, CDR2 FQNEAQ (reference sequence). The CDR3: CASSLLGGLAGGYEQYF. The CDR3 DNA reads TGTGCCAGCAGCCTGCTTGGGGGACTAGCGGGAGGTTACGAGCAGTACTTC.

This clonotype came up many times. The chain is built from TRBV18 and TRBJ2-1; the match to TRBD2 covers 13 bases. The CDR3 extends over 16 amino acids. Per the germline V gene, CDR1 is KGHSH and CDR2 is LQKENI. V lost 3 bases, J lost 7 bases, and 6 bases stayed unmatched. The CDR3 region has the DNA TGTGCCAGCTCACCCGAGACTAGCGGGAGGATTAATGAGCAGTTCTTC. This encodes CASSPETSGRINEQFF.

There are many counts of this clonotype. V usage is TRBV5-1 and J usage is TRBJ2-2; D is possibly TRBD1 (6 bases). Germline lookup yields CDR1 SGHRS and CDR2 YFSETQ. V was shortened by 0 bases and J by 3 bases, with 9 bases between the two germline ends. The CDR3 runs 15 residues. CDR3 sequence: CASSLDRADTGELFF. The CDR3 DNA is TGCGCCAGCAGCTTGGACAGGGCGGACACCGGGGAGCTGTTTTTT. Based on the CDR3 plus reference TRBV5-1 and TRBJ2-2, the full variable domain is KAGVTQTPRYLIKTRGQQVTLSCSPISGHRSVSWYQQTPGQGLQFLFEYFSETQRNKGNFPGRFSGRQFSNSRSEMNVSTLELGDSALYLCASSLDRADTGELFFGEGSRLTVL.

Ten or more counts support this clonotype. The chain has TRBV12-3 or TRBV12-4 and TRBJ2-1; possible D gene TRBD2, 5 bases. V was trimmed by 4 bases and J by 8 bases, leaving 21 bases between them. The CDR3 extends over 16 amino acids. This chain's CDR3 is CASSSLASVWLDEQFF. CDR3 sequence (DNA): TGTGCCAGCAGTTCTCTAGCCAGCGTATGGTTAGATGAGCAGTTCTTC.

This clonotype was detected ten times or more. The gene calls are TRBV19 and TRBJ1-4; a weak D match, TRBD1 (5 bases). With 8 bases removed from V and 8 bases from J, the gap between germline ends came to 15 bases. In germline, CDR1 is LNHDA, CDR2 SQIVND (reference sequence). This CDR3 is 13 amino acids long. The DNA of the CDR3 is TGTGCCAGTTCAGATCAAAAGGGGGAAAAACTGTTTTTT. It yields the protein CASSDQKGEKLFF.

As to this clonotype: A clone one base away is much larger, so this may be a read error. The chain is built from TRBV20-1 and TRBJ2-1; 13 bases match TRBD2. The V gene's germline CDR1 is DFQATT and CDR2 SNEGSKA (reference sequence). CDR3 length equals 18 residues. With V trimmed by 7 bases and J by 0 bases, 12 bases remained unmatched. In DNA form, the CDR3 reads TGCAGTGGCCAAAGCCCGGGACTAGCGGGGCTCTCCTACAATGAGCAGTTCTTC. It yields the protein CSGQSPGLAGLSYNEQFF.

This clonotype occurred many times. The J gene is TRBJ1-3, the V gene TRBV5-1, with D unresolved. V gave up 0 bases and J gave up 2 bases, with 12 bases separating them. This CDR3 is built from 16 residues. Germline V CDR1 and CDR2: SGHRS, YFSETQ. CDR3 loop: CASSLGYGNAGNTIYF. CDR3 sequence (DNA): TGCGCCAGCAGCTTGGGGTACGGGAACGCTGGAAACACCATATATTTT.

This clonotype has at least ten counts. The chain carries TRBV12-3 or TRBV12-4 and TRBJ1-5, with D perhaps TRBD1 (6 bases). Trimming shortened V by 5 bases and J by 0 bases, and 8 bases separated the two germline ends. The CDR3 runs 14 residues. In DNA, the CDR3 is TGTGCCAGCAGTAGGGGGGTTAGCAATCAGCCCCAGCATTTT. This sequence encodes CASSRGVSNQPQHF.

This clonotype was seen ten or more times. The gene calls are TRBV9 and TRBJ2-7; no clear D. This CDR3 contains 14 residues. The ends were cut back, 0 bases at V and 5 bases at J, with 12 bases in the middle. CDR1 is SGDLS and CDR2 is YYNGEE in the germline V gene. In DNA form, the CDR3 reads TGTGCCAGCAGCGTAGACGGTTGGAAAAACGAGCAGTACTTC. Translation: CASSVDGWKNEQYF.

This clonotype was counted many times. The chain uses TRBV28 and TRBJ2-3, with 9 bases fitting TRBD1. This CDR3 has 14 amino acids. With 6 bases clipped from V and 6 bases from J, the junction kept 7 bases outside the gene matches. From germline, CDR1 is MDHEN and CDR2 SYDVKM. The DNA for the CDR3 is TGTGCCAGCAGCCCGAGGACAGGGGAGGATACGCAGTATTTT. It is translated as CASSPRTGEDTQYF.

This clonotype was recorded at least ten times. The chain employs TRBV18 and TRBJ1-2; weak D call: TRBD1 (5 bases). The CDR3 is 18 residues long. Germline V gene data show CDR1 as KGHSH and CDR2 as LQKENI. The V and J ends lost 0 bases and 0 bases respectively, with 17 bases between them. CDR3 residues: CASSPPGSPGRPNYGYTF. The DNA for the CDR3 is TGTGCCAGCTCACCACCGGGGTCACCAGGGAGGCCTAACTATGGCTACACCTTC.

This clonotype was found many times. The CDR3 DNA follows: TGTGCCAGCAGTTTTGGGGGGAGAGCACTCGATACGCAGTATTTT. Protein product: CASSFGGRALDTQYF. The chain employs TRBV28 and TRBJ2-3; D may be TRBD2 (6 bases). The CDR3 loop spans 15 amino acids. V was clipped by 3 bases and J by 6 bases, with 16 bases between them. Per germline, CDR1 MDHEN and CDR2 SYDVKM. The entire variable domain, with the rest obtained from reference TRBV28 and TRBJ2-3, is as follows: DVKVTQSSRYLVKRTGEKVFLECVQDMDHENMFWYRQDPGLGLRLIYFSYDVKMKEKGDIPEGYSVSREKKERFSLILESASTNQTSMYLCASSFGGRALDTQYFGPGTRLTVL.

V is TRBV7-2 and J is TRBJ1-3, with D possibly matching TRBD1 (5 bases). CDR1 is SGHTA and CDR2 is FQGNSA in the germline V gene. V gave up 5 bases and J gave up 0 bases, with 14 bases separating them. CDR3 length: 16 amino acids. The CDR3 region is CASSRQKAFSGNTIYF. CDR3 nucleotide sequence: TGTGCCAGCAGCCGACAGAAGGCTTTCTCTGGAAACACCATATATTTT. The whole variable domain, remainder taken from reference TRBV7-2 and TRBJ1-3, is GAGVSQSPSNKVTEKGKDVELRCDPISGHTALYWYRQSLGQGLEFLIYFQGNSAPDKSGLPSDRFSAERTGGSVSTLTIQRTQQEDSAVYLCASSRQKAFSGNTIYFGEGSWLTVV.

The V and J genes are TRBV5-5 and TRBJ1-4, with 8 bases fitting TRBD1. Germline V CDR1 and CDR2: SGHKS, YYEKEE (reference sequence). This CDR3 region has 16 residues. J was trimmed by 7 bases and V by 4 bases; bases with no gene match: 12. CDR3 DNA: TGTGCCAGCAGCCGGCTTTCAGGGGGCTTCGTTGAAAAACTGTTTTTT. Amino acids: CASSRLSGGFVEKLFF.

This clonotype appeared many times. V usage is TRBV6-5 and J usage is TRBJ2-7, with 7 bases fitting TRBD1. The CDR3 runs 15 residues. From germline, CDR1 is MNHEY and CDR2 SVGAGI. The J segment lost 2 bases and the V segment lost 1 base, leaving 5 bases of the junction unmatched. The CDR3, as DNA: TGTGCCAGCAGTTACTTCATGACAGGGACCTACGAGCAGTACTTC. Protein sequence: CASSYFMTGTYEQYF.

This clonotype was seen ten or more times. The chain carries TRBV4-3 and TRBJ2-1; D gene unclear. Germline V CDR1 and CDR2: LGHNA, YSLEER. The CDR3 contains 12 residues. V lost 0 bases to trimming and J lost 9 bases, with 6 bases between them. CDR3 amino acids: CASSQDLGEQFF. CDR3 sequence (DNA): TGCGCCAGCAGCCAAGATCTCGGTGAGCAGTTCTTC.

The CDR3 sequence is CASRTDGTGGYEQYF. The CDR3 nucleotides read TGTGCCAGCAGGACCGACGGGACAGGGGGCTACGAGCAGTACTTC. V usage is TRBV7-2 and J usage is TRBJ2-7, with 11 bases identical to TRBD1. There are 15 residues in the CDR3. From germline, CDR1 is SGHTA and CDR2 FQGNSA. V dropped 6 bases and J dropped 3; count of bases not matched to a gene: 7.

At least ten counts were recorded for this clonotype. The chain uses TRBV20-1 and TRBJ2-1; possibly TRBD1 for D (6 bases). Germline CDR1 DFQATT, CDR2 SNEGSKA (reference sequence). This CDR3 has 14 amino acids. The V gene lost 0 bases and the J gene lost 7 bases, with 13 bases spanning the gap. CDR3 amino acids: CSARDGRGSNEQFF. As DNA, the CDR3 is TGCAGTGCTAGAGACGGCAGGGGAAGTAATGAGCAGTTCTTC.

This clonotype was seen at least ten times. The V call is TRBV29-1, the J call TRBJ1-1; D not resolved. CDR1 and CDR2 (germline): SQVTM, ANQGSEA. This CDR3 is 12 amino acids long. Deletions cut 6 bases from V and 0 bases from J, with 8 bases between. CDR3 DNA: TGCAGCGTAGACTGGGTGAACACTGAAGCTTTCTTT. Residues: CSVDWVNTEAFF. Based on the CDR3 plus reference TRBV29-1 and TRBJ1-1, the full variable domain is SAVISQKPSRDICQRGTSLTIQCQVDSQVTMMFWYRQQPGQSLTLIATANQGSEATYESGFVIDKFPISRPNLTFSTLTVSNMSPEDSSIYLCSVDWVNTEAFFGQGTRLTVV.

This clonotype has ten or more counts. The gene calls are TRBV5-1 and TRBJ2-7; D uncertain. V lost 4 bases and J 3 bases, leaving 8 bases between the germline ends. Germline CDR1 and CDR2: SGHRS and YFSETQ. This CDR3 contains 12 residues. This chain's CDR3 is CASSPDDYEQYF. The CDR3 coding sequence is TGCGCCAGCAGCCCTGACGACTACGAGCAGTACTTC.

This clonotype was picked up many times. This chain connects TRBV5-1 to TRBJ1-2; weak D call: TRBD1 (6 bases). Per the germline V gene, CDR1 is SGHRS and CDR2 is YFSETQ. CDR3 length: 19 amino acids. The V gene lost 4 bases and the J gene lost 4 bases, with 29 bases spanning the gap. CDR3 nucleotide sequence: TGCGCCAGCAGCACGACGACAGGCCAAGGGGGAGCCAGACTCTATGGCTACACCTTC. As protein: CASSTTTGQGGARLYGYTF.

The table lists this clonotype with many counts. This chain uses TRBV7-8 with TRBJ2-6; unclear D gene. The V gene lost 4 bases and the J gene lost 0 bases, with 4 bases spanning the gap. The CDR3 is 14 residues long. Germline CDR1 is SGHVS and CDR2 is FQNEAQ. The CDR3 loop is CASSWVSGANVLTF. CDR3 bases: TGTGCCAGCAGCTGGGTCTCTGGGGCCAACGTCCTGACTTTC.

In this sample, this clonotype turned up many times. CDR3 sequence reads: CASSYSAGYNEQFF. CDR3 in DNA: TGTGCCAGCAGTTACTCGGCGGGATACAATGAGCAGTTCTTC. This chain links TRBV6-2 or TRBV6-3 with TRBJ2-1; a possible D gene is TRBD2 (6 bases). The CDR3 totals 14 residues. Germline CDR1 and CDR2: MNHEY and SVGEGT. V lost 0 bases and J lost 4, with 7 bases in between.

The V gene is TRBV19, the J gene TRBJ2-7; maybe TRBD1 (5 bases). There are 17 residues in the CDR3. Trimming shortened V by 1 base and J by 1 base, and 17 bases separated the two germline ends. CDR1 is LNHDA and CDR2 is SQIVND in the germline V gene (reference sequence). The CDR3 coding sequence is TGTGCCAGTAGTATAGGTAGGGGCCGTCCACCATCCTACGAGCAGTACTTC. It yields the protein CASSIGRGRPPSYEQYF.

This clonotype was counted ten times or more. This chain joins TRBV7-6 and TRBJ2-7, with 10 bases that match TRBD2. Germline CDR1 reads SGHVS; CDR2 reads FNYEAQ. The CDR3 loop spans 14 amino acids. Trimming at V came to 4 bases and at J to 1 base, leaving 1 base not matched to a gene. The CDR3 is CASSWTSGSYEQYF. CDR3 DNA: TGTGCCAGCAGCTGGACTAGCGGATCCTACGAGCAGTACTTC.

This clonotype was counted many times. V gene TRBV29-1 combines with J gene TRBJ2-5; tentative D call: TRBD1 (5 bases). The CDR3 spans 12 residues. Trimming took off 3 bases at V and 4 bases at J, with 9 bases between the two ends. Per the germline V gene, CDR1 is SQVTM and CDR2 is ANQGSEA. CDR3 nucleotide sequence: TGCAGCGTTGACTGGCAGGGAGAGACCCAGTACTTC. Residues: CSVDWQGETQYF.

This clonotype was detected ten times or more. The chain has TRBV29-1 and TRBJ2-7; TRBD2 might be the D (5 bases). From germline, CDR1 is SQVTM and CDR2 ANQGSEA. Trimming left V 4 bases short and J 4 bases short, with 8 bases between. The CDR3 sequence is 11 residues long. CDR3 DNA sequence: TGCAGCGTTGGGGAGTCGTACGAGCAGTACTTC. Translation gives CSVGESYEQYF.

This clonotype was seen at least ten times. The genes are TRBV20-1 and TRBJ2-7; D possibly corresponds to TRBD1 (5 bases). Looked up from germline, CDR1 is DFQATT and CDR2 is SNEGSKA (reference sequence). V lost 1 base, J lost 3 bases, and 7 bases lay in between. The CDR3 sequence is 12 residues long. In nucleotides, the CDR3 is TGCAGTGCTAGAGTGACAGACTACGAGCAGTACTTC. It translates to CSARVTDYEQYF.